The clone carrying this T cell receptor beta chain has a single count. CDR1 is MDHEN, CDR2 SYDVKM, per germline. The CDR3 contains 16 residues. V trimming: 4 bases; J trimming: 1 base; junction bases outside the gene matches: 10. This sample stems from a study of blood T cell repertoires in COVID-19. As for the study in general: Both acute and convalescent COVID-19 samples were obtained from the United States, Italy and Spain. PBMCs, B-cell-depleted T cells, or T cells were the source of the cDNA or gDNA that made up the material.

The repertoire was sequenced with immunoSEQ multiplex PCR; TCRdb's copy has only in-frame clones and lacks some. The data contain about 21,000 clones, 70% to 90% of them singletons. The specimen was peripheral blood. The receptor comes from a human donor with active COVID-19. The donor label of this sample is uncertain. This chain joins TRBV28 and TRBJ2-7, with 7 bases fitting TRBD1. The CDR3 loop is CASSSGQASLSYEQYF. CDR3 bases: TGTGCCAGCAGTTCCGGACAGGCCTCCCTTTCCTACGAGCAGTACTTC. The full variable domain, its missing parts supplied by reference TRBV28 and TRBJ2-7, is DVKVTQSSRYLVKRTGEKVFLECVQDMDHENMFWYRQDPGLGLRLIYFSYDVKMKEKGDIPEGYSVSREKKERFSLILESASTNQTSMYLCASSSGQASLSYEQYFGPGTRLTVT.